These T cell receptor beta chains were read from a single sample in a study of control samples from healthy donors and cancer patients. Here immunoSEQ multiplex PCR was the method, and the copy in TCRdb shows in-frame clones only, minus some. The sample yields about 140,000 clones, about 91% seen once. The sample was blood. The source of these receptors is a man aged 30 to 39 in good health. The CDR3 runs from the conserved cysteine through the conserved F or W. D genes are given only for firm matches. Part of the rows lack a size; the others show once, few, many or a class for expanded clones.

CDR3 DNA | CDR3 protein | D gene | clone size | V gene | CDR3 length | J gene
TGTGCCAGCAGCGTGAGCTCTGGGGCCAACGTCCTGACTTTC | CASSVSSGANVLTF | NA | NA | TRBV9 | 14 | TRBJ2-6
TGTGCCAGCAGCTTCACGGACAGGCCCTATAATTCACCCCTCCACTTT | CASSFTDRPYNSPLHF | TRBD1 | NA | TRBV7-8 | 16 | TRBJ1-6
TGTGCCAGCAGCCCCAGGGGGTGGGGAGAAAAACTGTTTTTT | CASSPRGWGEKLFF | TRBD1 | few | TRBV6-5 | 14 | TRBJ1-4
TGTGCCAGCAGCGTGAGTAGGGGGGGGGATACGCAGTATTTT | CASSVSRGGDTQYF | NA | NA | TRBV9 | 14 | TRBJ2-3
TGTGCCAGCAGTGAAGCACCGGGACAGGGCATCTACGAGCAGTACTTC | CASSEAPGQGIYEQYF | TRBD1 | NA | TRBV2 | 16 | TRBJ2-7
TGTGCCAGCAGCCAGTTGACTAGCGTACAGGATACGCAGTATTTT | CASSQLTSVQDTQYF | TRBD2 | NA | TRBV3-1/TRBV3-2 | 15 | TRBJ2-3
TGTGCCAGCAGCCAAGACCGGACAGCCTATGGCTACACCTTC | CASSQDRTAYGYTF | NA | NA | TRBV3-1/TRBV3-2 | 14 | TRBJ1-2
TGTGCCAGCAGTGTACCGGGACATTTGAACACTGAAGCTTTCTTT | CASSVPGHLNTEAFF | NA | NA | TRBV28 | 15 | TRBJ1-1
TGCGCCAGCAGCTTGGTGGACAACTCCTACGAGCAGTACTTC | CASSLVDNSYEQYF | NA | NA | TRBV5-1 | 14 | TRBJ2-7
TGCAGCGTTGAAGGAAGACAGGGGCACTCCACAGATGAAGCTTTCTTT | CSVEGRQGHSTDEAFF | TRBD1 | NA | TRBV29-1 | 16 | TRBJ1-1
TGTGCCAGCAGCCGGGACTTCTCTGGAAACACCATATATTTT | CASSRDFSGNTIYF | NA | NA | TRBV7-9 | 14 | TRBJ1-3
TGTGCCAGCAGTTACTCAAGCACAGATACGCAGTATTTT | CASSYSSTDTQYF | NA | NA | TRBV6-5 | 13 | TRBJ2-3
TGCGCCAGCAGCTGGTCGACAGGGGCGAACACTGAAGCTTTCTTT | CASSWSTGANTEAFF | TRBD1 | NA | TRBV5-1 | 15 | TRBJ1-1
TGTGCCAGCAGCCTCTACGGGGGGCGTAATGAAAAACTGTTTTTT | CASSLYGGRNEKLFF | NA | NA | TRBV3-1/TRBV3-2 | 15 | TRBJ1-4
TGTGCCAGCAGTTACTCGAGGTTGAATCAGCCCCAGCATTTT | CASSYSRLNQPQHF | NA | NA | TRBV6-5 | 14 | TRBJ1-5
TGTGCCAGCAGCTTAGCTTACCGGGGCTCCTACAATGAGCAGTTCTTC | CASSLAYRGSYNEQFF | NA | once | TRBV7-6 | 16 | TRBJ2-1
TGTGCCAGCAGCGTAACTGACGCAAATTCACCCCTCCACTTT | CASSVTDANSPLHF | NA | NA | TRBV9 | 14 | TRBJ1-6
TGTGCCAGCAGCCGGCGCGCTAGCGGGCAAGGTAACGAGCAGTACTTC | CASSRRASGQGNEQYF | TRBD2 | few | TRBV7-2 | 16 | TRBJ2-7
TGTGCCAGCAGCCCGGGACTAGCGGGGGACTACAATGAGCAGTTCTTC | CASSPGLAGDYNEQFF | TRBD2 | once | TRBV9 | 16 | TRBJ2-1
TGTGCCAGCAGCGTAGGGGTAACAGGGGCCCAGAATTCACCCCTCCACTTT | CASSVGVTGAQNSPLHF | TRBD1 | NA | TRBV9 | 17 | TRBJ1-6
TGTGCCAGCAGGTTTGGGACAGTCACTGAAGCTTTCTTT | CASRFGTVTEAFF | TRBD1 | NA | TRBV2 | 13 | TRBJ1-1
TGTGCCTGGAGTGTACGTACAGGAAGCTCCTATAATTCACCCCTCCACTTT | CAWSVRTGSSYNSPLHF | NA | NA | TRBV30 | 17 | TRBJ1-6
TGTGCCAGCAGCTTAGAAGCCTCTGGAAACACCATATATTTT | CASSLEASGNTIYF | NA | NA | TRBV7-8 | 14 | TRBJ1-3
TGTGCCAGCAGTGTGGGGGTTCCCAATCAGCCCCAGCATTTT | CASSVGVPNQPQHF | NA | NA | TRBV27 | 14 | TRBJ1-5